This T cell receptor (beta chain) was captured in a study of blood T cell repertoires in COVID-19. Study-wide context: Acute-phase and convalescent COVID-19 samples originated in the United States, Italy and Spain. Nucleic acid was either cDNA or gDNA, and it came from T cells, B-cell-depleted T cells, or PBMCs.

Some clones are missing from TCRdb's copy, which holds only in-frame ones; the method was immunoSEQ multiplex PCR. There are about 200,000 clones in the sample; about 92% occur only once, and more than 0.95% lies in the top ten. CDR3 length: 14 residues. With 3 bases removed from V and 6 bases from J, the gap between germline ends came to 16 bases. Germline values: CDR1 GTSNPN, CDR2 SVGIG (reference sequence). The chain combines TRBV30 with TRBJ2-3; a possible D gene is TRBD2 (6 bases). The sequence came from a man aged 25-40 years with acute or convalescent COVID-19. Specimen: peripheral blood. CDR3 in amino acids: CAWSSIVGGDTQYF. CDR3 sequence (DNA): TGTGCCTGGAGCTCGATCGTGGGGGGTGATACGCAGTATTTT. Variable domain in full (rest from reference TRBV30 and TRBJ2-3): SQTIHQWPATLVQPVGSPLSLECTVEGTSNPNLYWYRQAAGRGLQLLFYSVGIGQISSEVPQNLSASRPQDRQFILSSKKLLLSDSGFYLCAWSSIVGGDTQYFGPGTRLTVL.